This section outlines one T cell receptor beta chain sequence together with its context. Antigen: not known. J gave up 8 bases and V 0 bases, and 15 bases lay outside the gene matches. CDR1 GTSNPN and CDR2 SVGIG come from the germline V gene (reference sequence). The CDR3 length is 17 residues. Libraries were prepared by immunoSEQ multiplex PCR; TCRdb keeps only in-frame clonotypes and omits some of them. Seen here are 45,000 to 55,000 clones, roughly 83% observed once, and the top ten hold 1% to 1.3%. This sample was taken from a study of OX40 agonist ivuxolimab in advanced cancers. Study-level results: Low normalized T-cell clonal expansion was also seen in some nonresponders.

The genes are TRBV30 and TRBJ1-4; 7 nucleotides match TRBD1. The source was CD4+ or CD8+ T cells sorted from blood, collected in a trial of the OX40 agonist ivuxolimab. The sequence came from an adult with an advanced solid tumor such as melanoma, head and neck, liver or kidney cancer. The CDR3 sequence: CAWSVEGGVGTSEKLFF. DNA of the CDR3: TGTGCCTGGAGTGTCGAAGGGGGCGTCGGTACGTCCGAAAAACTGTTTTTT.